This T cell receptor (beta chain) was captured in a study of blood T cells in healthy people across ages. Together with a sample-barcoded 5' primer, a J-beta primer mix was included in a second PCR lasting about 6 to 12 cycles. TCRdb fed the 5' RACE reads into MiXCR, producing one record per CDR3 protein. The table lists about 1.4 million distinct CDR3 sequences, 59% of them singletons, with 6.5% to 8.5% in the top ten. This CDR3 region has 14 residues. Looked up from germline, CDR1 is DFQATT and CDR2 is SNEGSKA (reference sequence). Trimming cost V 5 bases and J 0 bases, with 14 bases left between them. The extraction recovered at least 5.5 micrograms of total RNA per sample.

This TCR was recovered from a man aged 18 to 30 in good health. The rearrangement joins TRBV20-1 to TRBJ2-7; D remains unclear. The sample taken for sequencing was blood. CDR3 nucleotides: TGCAGTGCTCAAGGTGGCCTGAGCTCCTACGAGCAGTACTTC. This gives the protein CSAQGGLSSYEQYF.